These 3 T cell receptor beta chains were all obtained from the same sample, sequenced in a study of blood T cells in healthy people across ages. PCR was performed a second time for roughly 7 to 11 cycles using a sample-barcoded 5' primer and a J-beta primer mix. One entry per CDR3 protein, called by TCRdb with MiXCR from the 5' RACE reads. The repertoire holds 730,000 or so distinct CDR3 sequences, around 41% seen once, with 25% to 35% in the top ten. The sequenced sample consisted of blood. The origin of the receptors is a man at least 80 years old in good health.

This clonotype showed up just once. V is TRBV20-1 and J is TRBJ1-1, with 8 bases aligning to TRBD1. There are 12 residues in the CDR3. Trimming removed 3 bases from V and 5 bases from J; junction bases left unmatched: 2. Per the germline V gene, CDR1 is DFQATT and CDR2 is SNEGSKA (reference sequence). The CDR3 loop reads CSASRGQTEAFF. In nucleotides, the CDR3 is TGCAGTGCTAGCAGGGGGCAAACTGAAGCTTTCTTT.

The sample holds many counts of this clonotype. The DNA of the CDR3 is TGCAGCGGGACTAGGGGATCCGGGGAGCTGTTTTTT. Translated: CSGTRGSGELFF. The rearrangement joins TRBV29-1 to TRBJ2-2; TRBD2 agrees at 7 bases. V gave up 7 bases and J gave up 6 bases; unmatched junction bases: 5. The CDR3 length is 12 residues. In germline, CDR1 is SQVTM, CDR2 ANQGSEA.

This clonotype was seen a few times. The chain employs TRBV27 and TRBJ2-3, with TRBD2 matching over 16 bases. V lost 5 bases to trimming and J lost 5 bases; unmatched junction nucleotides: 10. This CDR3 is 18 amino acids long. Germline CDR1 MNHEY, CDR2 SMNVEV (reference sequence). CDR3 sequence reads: CASSPGTSGRGFIDTQYF. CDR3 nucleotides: TGTGCCAGCAGTCCAGGGACTAGCGGGAGGGGATTCATAGATACGCAGTATTTT.